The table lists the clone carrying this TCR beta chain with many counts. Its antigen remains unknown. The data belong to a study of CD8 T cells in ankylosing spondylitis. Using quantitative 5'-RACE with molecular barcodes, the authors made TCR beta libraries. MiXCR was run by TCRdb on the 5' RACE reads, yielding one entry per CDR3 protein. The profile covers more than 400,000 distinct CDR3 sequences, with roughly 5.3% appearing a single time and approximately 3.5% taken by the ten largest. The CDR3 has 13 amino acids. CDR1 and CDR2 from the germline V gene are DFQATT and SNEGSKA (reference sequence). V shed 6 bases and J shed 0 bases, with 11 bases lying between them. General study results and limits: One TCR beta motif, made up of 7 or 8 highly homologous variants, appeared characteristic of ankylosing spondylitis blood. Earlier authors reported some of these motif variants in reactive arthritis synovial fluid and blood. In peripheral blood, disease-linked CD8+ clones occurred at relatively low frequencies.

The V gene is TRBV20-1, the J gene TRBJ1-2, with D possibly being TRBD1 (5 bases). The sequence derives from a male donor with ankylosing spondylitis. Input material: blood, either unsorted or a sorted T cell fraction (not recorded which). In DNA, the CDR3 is TGCAGTGCCTGGGACGGAACTAACTATGGCTACACCTTC. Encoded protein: CSAWDGTNYGYTF.